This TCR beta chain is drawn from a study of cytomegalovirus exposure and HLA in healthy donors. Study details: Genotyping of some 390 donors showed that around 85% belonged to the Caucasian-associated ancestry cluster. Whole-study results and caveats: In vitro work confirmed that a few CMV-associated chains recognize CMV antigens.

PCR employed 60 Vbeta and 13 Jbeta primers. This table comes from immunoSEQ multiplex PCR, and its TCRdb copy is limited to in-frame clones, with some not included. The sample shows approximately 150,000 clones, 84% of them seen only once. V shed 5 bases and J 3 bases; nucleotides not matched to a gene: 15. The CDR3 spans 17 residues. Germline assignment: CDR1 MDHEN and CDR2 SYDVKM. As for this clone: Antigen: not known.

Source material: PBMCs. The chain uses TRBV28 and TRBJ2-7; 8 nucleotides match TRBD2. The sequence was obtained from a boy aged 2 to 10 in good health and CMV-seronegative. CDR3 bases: TGTGCCAGCAGTCTCCCCCGGGCGGGAGGTGACATCTACGAGCAGTACTTC. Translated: CASSLPRAGGDIYEQYF. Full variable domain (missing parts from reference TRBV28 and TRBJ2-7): DVKVTQSSRYLVKRTGEKVFLECVQDMDHENMFWYRQDPGLGLRLIYFSYDVKMKEKGDIPEGYSVSREKKERFSLILESASTNQTSMYLCASSLPRAGGDIYEQYFGPGTRLTVT.